This T cell receptor beta chain stems from a study of vaccination effects on CD4 cells after COVID-19. Expansion with viral peptide pools was applied to antigen-specific CD4+ T cells by the ViraFEST assay prior to sequencing. The culture ran for around ten days before CD4+ T cells were isolated. Vaccine administered to participants consisted of two doses of either BNT162b2 or mRNA-1273. Nucleocapsid antibodies stayed negative before and after vaccination, showing no earlier SARS-CoV-2 infection. Days 3 and 7 saw half the medium replaced with IL-2 medium. Clones were sequenced by immunoSEQ multiplex PCR, and TCRdb holds only the in-frame ones, with some missing. This table has under 25,000 clones, roughly 80% appearing once. The CDR3 totals 13 residues. The germline CDR1 and CDR2 sequences are SGHTA and FQGNSA. V lost 1 base, J lost 5 bases, and 8 bases lay in between. A note on this clone: Its cognate antigen is unknown.

Findings of the study overall: Whether induced by infection or by vaccine, clones showed marked clonal contraction late after vaccination.

The sample here was CD4+ T cells from PBMCs cultured with SARS-CoV-2 spike peptides, taken after COVID-19 vaccination. The chain carries TRBV7-2 and TRBJ2-5; D unclear. The TCR was taken from a human donor who received a COVID-19 vaccine. Some clones in this sample may be carry-over from other donors' samples. The CDR3 sequence: CASSLGKRETQYF. CDR3 nucleotide sequence: TGTGCCAGCAGCTTAGGGAAAAGGGAGACCCAGTACTTC.